One sample yielded the 4 T cell receptor beta chains listed below, sequenced in a study of CD8+CD57+ T cells in acquired aplastic anemia. Genomic DNA acted as the template from which TCR beta VDJ combination and CDR3 sequence profiling were carried out. One entry per CDR3 protein results from TCRdb running MiXCR on the reads. Of about 160,000 distinct CDR3 sequences listed, about 48% are singletons. The sequenced patients had an expansion of CD8+CD57+ cells seen by flow cytometry. Source material: sorted CD4+, CD8+, or CD8+CD57+ T cells (not recorded which) from PBMCs. These receptors were obtained from a human donor with aplastic anemia.

This clonotype was recorded a few times. The chain combines TRBV12-5 with TRBJ2-1; TRBD2 matches at 10 bases. V gave up 0 bases and J gave up 5 bases; unmatched junction bases: 7. This CDR3 region has 17 residues. Germline values: CDR1 LGHNT, CDR2 FRNRAP. CDR3 in DNA: TGTGCTAGTGGTTTGGTTCCTAGCGGGAGTAACCACAATGAGCAGTTCTTC. This codes for CASGLVPSGSNHNEQFF.

This chain joins TRBV24-1 and TRBJ1-3, with a possible D match to TRBD1 (5 bases). Between the trimmed V and J ends, which lost 4 bases and 2 bases, there was a span of 11 bases. Germline CDR1 reads KGHDR; CDR2 reads SFDVKD. The CDR3 covers 15 residues. In DNA, the CDR3 is TGTGCCACCAGTGACCCGACAGATCCTGGAAACACCATATATTTT. It specifies CATSDPTDPGNTIYF.

The chain uses TRBV4-1 and TRBJ2-7, with D possibly being TRBD1 (5 bases). V was cut by 2 bases and J by 9 bases, with 14 bases left in between. Germline V gives CDR1 MGHRA, CDR2 YSYEKL. The length of the CDR3 is 13 residues. CDR3 amino acids: CASSQTQDPRQYF. Here the CDR3 DNA reads TGCGCCAGCAGCCAAACACAGGATCCAAGGCAGTACTTC.

This clonotype was seen at least ten times. V is TRBV11-2 and J is TRBJ2-1; TRBD1 is a possible D gene (5 bases). The length of the CDR3 is 12 residues. Germline CDR1 and CDR2: SGHAT and FQNNGV. V was cut by 6 bases and J by 6 bases, with 9 bases left in between. The CDR3 DNA is TGTGCCAGCAGGCCAGGGCGCAATGAGCAGTTCTTC. Its translation is CASRPGRNEQFF.